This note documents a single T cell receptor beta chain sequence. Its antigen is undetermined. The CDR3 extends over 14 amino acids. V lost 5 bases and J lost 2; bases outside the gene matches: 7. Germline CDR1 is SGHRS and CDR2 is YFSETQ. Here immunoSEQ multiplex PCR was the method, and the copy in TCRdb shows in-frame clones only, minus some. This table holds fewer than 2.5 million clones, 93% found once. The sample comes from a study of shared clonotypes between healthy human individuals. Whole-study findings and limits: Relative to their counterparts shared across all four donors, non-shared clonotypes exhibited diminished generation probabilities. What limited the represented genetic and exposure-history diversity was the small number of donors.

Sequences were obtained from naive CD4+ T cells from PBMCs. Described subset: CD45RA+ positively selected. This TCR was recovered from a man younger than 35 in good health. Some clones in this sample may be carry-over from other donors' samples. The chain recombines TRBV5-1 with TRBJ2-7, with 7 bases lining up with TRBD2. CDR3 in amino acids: CASSGGGPPYEQYF. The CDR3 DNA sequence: TGCGCCAGCAGTGGGGGAGGGCCACCCTACGAGCAGTACTTC.